The clone carrying this TCR beta chain was detected only a few times. V dropped 4 bases and J dropped 3 bases, with 13 bases sitting between them. The CDR3 loop spans 15 amino acids. Germline loops: CDR1 SGDLS, CDR2 YYNGEE. This entry comes from a study of beta chain features in type 1 diabetes. Study-wide background: Across the samples, some 99 million sorted cells were examined in total.

One heparinised blood draw, averaging roughly 120 mL, came from each donor. The isolated RNA, all of it, was reverse transcribed, so expressed TCRB transcripts were what got sequenced. Method: immunoSEQ multiplex PCR; TCRdb's copy keeps in-frame clones and lacks some. The sample has hundreds of thousands of clones; 15% to 17% are singletons. The sequence was collected from a young man in good health. The source material was naive CD4+ T cells from blood. The chain employs TRBV9 and TRBJ1-4; D unclear. The CDR3 coding sequence is TGTGCCAGCAGCATGACCCCTCGGCCTAATGAAAAACTGTTTTTT. Translating it yields CASSMTPRPNEKLFF.